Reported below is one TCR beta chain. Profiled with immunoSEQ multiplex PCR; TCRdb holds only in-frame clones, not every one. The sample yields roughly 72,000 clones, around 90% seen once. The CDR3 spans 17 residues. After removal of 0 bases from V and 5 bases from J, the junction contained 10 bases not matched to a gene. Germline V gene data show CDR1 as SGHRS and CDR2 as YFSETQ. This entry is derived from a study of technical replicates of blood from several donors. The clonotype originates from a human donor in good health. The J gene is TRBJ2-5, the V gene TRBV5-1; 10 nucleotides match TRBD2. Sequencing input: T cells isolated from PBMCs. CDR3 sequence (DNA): TGCGCCAGCAGCTTGGAGCAAGCGGGAGGGCCTGAGGAGACCCAGTACTTC. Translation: CASSLEQAGGPEETQYF.